The next 7 T cell receptor beta chains were all read from a single sample in a study of blood T cell repertoires in COVID-19. Method: immunoSEQ multiplex PCR; TCRdb's copy keeps in-frame clones and lacks some. The sample shows around 98,000 clones, roughly 87% of them seen only once. Material: peripheral blood. Every receptor here comes from a man aged 70 or older with acute or convalescent COVID-19.

This chain uses TRBV19 with TRBJ1-5; 8 bases are shared with TRBD1. Germline CDR1 is LNHDA and CDR2 is SQIVND (reference sequence). The CDR3 is made up of 16 amino acids. The ends lost 10 bases at V and 4 bases at J; junction bases unmatched: 15. DNA of the CDR3: TGTGCCACCGTTCAATCGGGGCAGGGGGCTAATCAGCCCCAGCATTTT. Encoded protein: CATVQSGQGANQPQHF. Supplemented by reference TRBV19 and TRBJ1-5, the full variable domain reads DGGITQSPKYLFRKEGQNVTLSCEQNLNHDAMYWYRQDPGQGLRLIYYSQIVNDFQKGDIAEGYSVSREKKESFPLTVTSAQKNPTAFYLCATVQSGQGANQPQHFGDGTRLSIL.

This rearrangement joins TRBV7-9 to TRBJ2-5; D uncertain. Between the trimmed V and J ends, which lost 3 bases and 1 base, there was a span of 9 bases. The germline V gene has CDR1 SEHNR and CDR2 FQNEAQ (reference sequence). The CDR3 has 14 amino acids. The DNA for the CDR3 is TGTGCCAGCAGCTTGGCTGGGCGCCAAGAGACCCAGTACTTC. Its protein is CASSLAGRQETQYF.

The gene calls are TRBV7-2 and TRBJ2-2, with D possibly matching TRBD1 (7 bases). CDR3 length: 15 residues. The ends were cut back, 1 base at V and 4 bases at J, with 10 bases in the middle. Germline V gives CDR1 SGHTA, CDR2 FQGNSA. Written as DNA, the CDR3 is TGTGCCAGCAGCTTAGGACAGGGAGGCACCGGGGAGCTGTTTTTT. Amino acids: CASSLGQGGTGELFF.

The J gene is TRBJ1-2, the V gene TRBV4-1; a possible D gene is TRBD1 (5 bases). V gave up 1 base and J gave up 5 bases, with 17 bases separating them. CDR1 MGHRA and CDR2 YSYEKL come from the germline V gene. The CDR3 is 16 residues long. CDR3 region: CASSQASGLFLYGYTF. The CDR3 bases are TGCGCCAGCAGCCAAGCCTCGGGACTATTCTTATATGGCTACACCTTC.

The chain carries TRBV29-1 and TRBJ1-2; D possibly corresponds to TRBD1 (5 bases). The germline CDR1 and CDR2 sequences are SQVTM and ANQGSEA. The CDR3 is 9 residues long. V gave up 6 bases and J gave up 6 bases, with 5 bases separating them. The CDR3 is CSVGHGYTF. In DNA, the CDR3 is TGCAGCGTGGGGCATGGCTACACCTTC.

The chain joins TRBV12-3 or TRBV12-4 to TRBJ1-4; 7 nucleotides line up with TRBD1. This CDR3 region has 13 residues. Trimming at V came to 5 bases and at J to 8 bases, leaving 5 bases not matched to a gene. In DNA, the CDR3 is TGTGCCAGCAGTCCCAGGGACAGCGAAAAACTGTTTTTT. Amino acids: CASSPRDSEKLFF.

The rearrangement links TRBV9 to TRBJ1-5, with D uncertain. The CDR3 is 13 amino acids. Per the germline V gene, CDR1 is SGDLS and CDR2 is YYNGEE. Trimming cost V 7 bases and J 0 bases, with 8 bases left between them. The CDR3 sequence: CASGGYSNQPQHF. DNA for the CDR3: TGTGCCAGCGGAGGGTATAGCAATCAGCCCCAGCATTTT.